Below, one T cell receptor beta chain is given with its context. Losses at the gene ends were 4 bases for V and 2 bases for J; bases not matched to a gene: 7. Germline lookup yields CDR1 LGHNA and CDR2 YNFKEQ. The CDR3 consists of 16 residues. Patients got ipilimumab 1 mg/kg beginning 14 to 28 days post-transplant. Patients got 3 mg/kg IV nivolumab weeks 1, 4, 7, 10, then biweekly through week 26. The data are from a study of ipilimumab plus nivolumab after autologous stem cell transplantation. Across the study: Patients received a median of roughly five ipilimumab and roughly eight nivolumab doses.

The repertoire was sequenced with immunoSEQ multiplex PCR; TCRdb's copy has only in-frame clones and lacks some. This table has fewer than 20,000 clones, more than 80% appearing once. This chain uses TRBV4-2 with TRBJ1-2; 10 bases match TRBD1. Sequences were derived from PBMCs, sampled in a trial of ipilimumab plus nivolumab as post-transplant consolidation. The sequence came from a male donor with diffuse large B-cell lymphoma. CDR3 sequence reads: CASSPPPGQGNYGYTF. The CDR3 DNA is TGTGCCAGCAGCCCACCCCCGGGACAGGGGAACTATGGCTACACCTTC.